This passage covers 24 T cell receptor beta chains from one sample sequenced in a study of T cells after posttransplantation cyclophosphamide. Profiling relied on immunoSEQ multiplex PCR, and the TCRdb table lists in-frame clones only, not all of them. Of about 24,000 clones detected, 86% appear once; the ten largest clones hold approximately 6.7%. Material: PBMCs. The origin of the receptors is a woman aged 60-70 years with a blood cancer, CMV-positive, and with a related stem cell donor.

The chain uses TRBV5-1 and TRBJ2-1, with TRBD2 matching 8 bases. V shed 3 bases, J shed 4 bases, and the junction held 12 bases outside the gene matches. CDR1 and CDR2 from the germline V gene are SGHRS and YFSETQ. This CDR3 is built from 17 residues. CDR3 coding DNA: TGCGCCAGCAGCTCCACCCGCCTAGCGGGCCTTTACAATGAGCAGTTCTTC. Encoded protein: CASSSTRLAGLYNEQFF. Together with reference TRBV5-1 and TRBJ2-1, the CDR3 gives the full variable domain: KAGVTQTPRYLIKTRGQQVTLSCSPISGHRSVSWYQQTPGQGLQFLFEYFSETQRNKGNFPGRFSGRQFSNSRSEMNVSTLELGDSALYLCASSSTRLAGLYNEQFFGPGTRLTVL.

This chain links TRBV7-2 with TRBJ2-1, with D unresolved. Germline CDR1 and CDR2: SGHTA and FQGNSA. The CDR3 covers 16 residues. Trimming cost V 2 bases and J 0 bases, with 11 bases left between them. The DNA for the CDR3 is TGTGCCAGCAGCTTAAGGCGGCAGAGCTCCTACAATGAGCAGTTCTTC. Protein sequence: CASSLRRQSSYNEQFF.

The rearrangement links TRBV7-2 to TRBJ2-7, with TRBD1 matching 8 bases. The CDR3 consists of 15 residues. The junction had 9 bases not matched to a gene; V was cut back by 5 bases and J by 3 bases. The germline V gene has CDR1 SGHTA and CDR2 FQGNSA. CDR3 loop: CASSIRTGKIYEQYF. The CDR3 DNA sequence: TGTGCCAGCAGCATCCGGACAGGGAAAATCTACGAGCAGTACTTC.

The chain carries TRBV2 and TRBJ2-1, with TRBD2 identical over 12 bases. V lost 6 bases to trimming and J lost 3 bases; unmatched junction nucleotides: 6. This CDR3 comprises 16 residues. Per germline, CDR1 SNHLY and CDR2 FYNNEI. The DNA for the CDR3 is TGTGCCAGCAGGAGCAAGACTAGCGGGAGCTACAATGAGCAGTTCTTC. Translated: CASRSKTSGSYNEQFF.

This rearrangement joins TRBV7-9 to TRBJ2-7; 13 nucleotides match TRBD2. CDR1 SEHNR and CDR2 FQNEAQ come from the germline V gene (reference sequence). Losses at the gene ends were 1 base for V and 7 bases for J; bases not matched to a gene: 4. The CDR3 is 15 residues long. CDR3 in DNA: TGTGCCAGCAGCTTAGTCGGGACTAGCGGGAAAGAGCAGTACTTC. Amino acids: CASSLVGTSGKEQYF.

The CDR3 sequence is CATSSGHYSGNTIYF. In nucleotides, the CDR3 is TGTGCCACCAGCAGTGGACACTACTCTGGAAACACCATATATTTT. V gene TRBV15 combines with J gene TRBJ1-3; possible D gene TRBD1, 5 bases. The length of the CDR3 is 15 residues. The germline CDR1 and CDR2 sequences are LNHNV and YYDKDF (reference sequence). Trimming stripped 3 bases from V and 0 bases from J, with 9 bases between. Full variable domain (outside the CDR3, taken from reference TRBV15 and TRBJ1-3): DAMVIQNPRYQVTQFGKPVTLSCSQTLNHNVMYWYQQKSSQAPKLLFHYYDKDFNNEADTPDNFQSRRPNTSFCFLDIRSPGLGDTAMYLCATSSGHYSGNTIYFGEGSWLTVV.

V usage is TRBV29-1 and J usage is TRBJ1-1, with a possible D match to TRBD1 (6 bases). With 7 bases removed from V and 5 bases from J, the gap between germline ends came to 14 bases. The CDR3 covers 12 residues. Germline values: CDR1 SQVTM, CDR2 ANQGSEA. As DNA, the CDR3 is TGCAGCGGCTCTACAGGGTTAACTGAAGCTTTCTTT. Protein sequence: CSGSTGLTEAFF.

The chain links TRBV29-1 to TRBJ1-1; D gene uncertain. The CDR3 sequence is 11 residues long. The V end lost 5 bases, the J end lost 3 bases, and 7 bases lay between the germline ends. Germline V CDR1 and CDR2: SQVTM, ANQGSEA. For the CDR3, the DNA is TGCAGCGTTTCGTCCGACACTGAAGCTTTCTTT. Residues: CSVSSDTEAFF.

The V gene is TRBV19, the J gene TRBJ1-5; D perhaps matches TRBD1 (6 bases). Looked up from germline, CDR1 is LNHDA and CDR2 is SQIVND (reference sequence). The V end lost 9 bases, the J end lost 6 bases, and 18 bases lay between the germline ends. The CDR3 runs 14 residues. The CDR3 nucleotides are TGTGCCAGCACCTATGAGATCAGGGGTCAGCCCCAGCATTTT. Translated: CASTYEIRGQPQHF.

The gene calls are TRBV6-1 and TRBJ2-5; no clear D gene. Trimming stripped 11 bases from V and 1 base from J, with 17 bases between. The CDR3 consists of 14 residues. Germline CDR1 is MNHNS and CDR2 is SASEGT. The CDR3 region has the DNA TGTGCCCGCGAACAGATGTACAGCCAAGAGACCCAGTACTTC. Translating it yields CAREQMYSQETQYF.

The chain employs TRBV25-1 and TRBJ1-1; TRBD1 is a possible D gene (5 bases). Germline V gives CDR1 MGHDK, CDR2 SYGVNS. V shed 6 bases and J shed 6 bases, with 17 bases lying between them. This CDR3 has 14 amino acids. The CDR3 here is CASSPRAGGAEAFF. Here the CDR3 DNA reads TGTGCCAGCAGCCCCAGGGCGGGAGGCGCTGAAGCTTTCTTT.

A single count supports this clone. CDR3 in DNA: TGTGCCAGCAGCCAAGGAATAACGGGAGGCTATGGCTACACCTTC. Translating it yields CASSQGITGGYGYTF. The chain couples TRBV4-2 to TRBJ1-2, with no clear D. V was shortened by 1 base and J by 4 bases, with 13 bases between the two germline ends. Germline assignment: CDR1 LGHNA and CDR2 YNFKEQ. The CDR3 length is 15 residues.

V is TRBV5-6 and J is TRBJ2-3; 10 positions match TRBD2. Germline lookup yields CDR1 SGHDT and CDR2 YYEEEE. V lost 1 base to trimming and J lost 3 bases; unmatched junction nucleotides: 5. The CDR3 totals 16 residues. The CDR3 loop reads CASSLISGRGTDTQYF. DNA for the CDR3: TGTGCCAGCAGCTTGATCAGCGGGAGGGGAACAGATACGCAGTATTTT.

CDR3 nucleotides: TGTGCCAGCAGTGAGGGACTACCTCTTCGCACCGGGGAGCTGTTTTTT. As protein: CASSEGLPLRTGELFF. The V and J genes are TRBV6-1 and TRBJ2-2; 7 bases fit TRBD2. This CDR3 is 16 amino acids long. In germline, CDR1 is MNHNS, CDR2 SASEGT. V shed 3 bases and J 4 bases; nucleotides not matched to a gene: 8.

There are a few counts of this clone. Within the sample, other DNA sequences also encode this same CDR3. The V gene is TRBV7-9, the J gene TRBJ1-1, with TRBD1 matching over 7 bases. The V gene end was trimmed by 6 bases and the J gene end by 10 bases; junction bases not matched to a gene: 8. CDR1 SEHNR and CDR2 FQNEAQ come from the germline V gene (reference sequence). The CDR3 consists of 12 residues. The chain's CDR3 is CASSMDRRGAFF. The DNA for the CDR3 is TGTGCCAGCAGTATGGACAGGAGGGGAGCTTTCTTT.

This clone turned up a few times. The V and J genes are TRBV27 and TRBJ2-3; TRBD2 aligns across 8 bases. This CDR3 region has 17 residues. Germline-derived CDR1 and CDR2 are MNHEY and SMNVEV (reference sequence). V shed 5 bases, J shed 2 bases, and the junction held 12 bases outside the gene matches. Written as DNA, the CDR3 is TGTGCCAGCAGTCTAGATTTTAGTAGCGGGAACACAGATACGCAGTATTTT. Its protein product is CASSLDFSSGNTDTQYF.

The CDR3 is CASSTTRDSAISEAFF. The CDR3 DNA follows: TGTGCCAGCAGCACCACCCGGGACAGTGCTATCTCTGAAGCTTTCTTT. The chain recombines TRBV9 with TRBJ1-1; 7 positions match TRBD1. CDR3 length: 16 residues. Germline lookup yields CDR1 SGDLS and CDR2 YYNGEE. Trimming at V came to 4 bases and at J to 6 bases, leaving 15 bases not matched to a gene.

V gene TRBV9 combines with J gene TRBJ2-1; 7 nucleotides agree with TRBD2. CDR1 is SGDLS, CDR2 YYNGEE, per germline. After removal of 4 bases from V and 1 base from J, the junction contained 14 bases not matched to a gene. The CDR3 length is 18 residues. The CDR3: CASSLEEGGRRSYNEQFF. The CDR3 bases are TGTGCCAGCAGCCTAGAGGAGGGCGGGAGAAGGTCCTACAATGAGCAGTTCTTC.

V gene TRBV6-5 combines with J gene TRBJ2-7, with unresolved D. Germline V gene data show CDR1 as MNHEY and CDR2 as SVGAGI. V dropped 5 bases and J dropped 6 bases, with 17 bases sitting between them. The CDR3 has 14 amino acids. The CDR3 sequence is CASSETMTSLEQYF. CDR3 nucleotide sequence: TGTGCCAGCAGTGAAACGATGACTTCCCTCGAGCAGTACTTC.

Only a few counts were recorded for this clone. V usage is TRBV5-6 and J usage is TRBJ1-3; 8 bases match TRBD1. Losses at the gene ends were 3 bases for V and 2 bases for J; bases not matched to a gene: 7. Germline V gene sequence: CDR1 SGHDT, CDR2 YYEEEE. This CDR3 contains 16 residues. CDR3 protein: CASSYRGTGPGNTIYF. CDR3 DNA: TGTGCCAGCAGCTACAGAGGGACAGGTCCTGGAAACACCATATATTTT.

The rearrangement links TRBV5-1 to TRBJ2-1; the D gene is possibly TRBD2 (5 bases). The CDR3 is 13 residues long. Germline CDR1 SGHRS, CDR2 YFSETQ. V dropped 5 bases and J dropped 3 bases, with 9 bases sitting between them. CDR3 in amino acids: CASRRVGYNEQFF. The DNA for the CDR3 is TGCGCCAGCAGGCGGGTTGGCTACAATGAGCAGTTCTTC.

V usage is TRBV9 and J usage is TRBJ2-1, with 8 positions matching TRBD2. CDR3 size: 15 residues. After removal of 4 bases from V and 7 bases from J, the junction contained 10 bases not matched to a gene. Germline V gives CDR1 SGDLS, CDR2 YYNGEE. The CDR3 spells CASSYRTSLRNEQFF. The CDR3, as DNA: TGTGCCAGCAGCTACCGGACTAGCCTGAGAAATGAGCAGTTCTTC. The variable domain in full, completed from reference TRBV9 and TRBJ2-1, reads DSGVTQTPKHLITATGQRVTLRCSPRSGDLSVYWYQQSLDQGLQFLIQYYNGEERAKGNILERFSAQQFPDLHSELNLSSLELGDSALYFCASSYRTSLRNEQFFGPGTRLTVL.

This clone is a singleton in its sample. This chain uses TRBV7-9 with TRBJ2-3, with a tentative D call TRBD2 (8 bases). Trimming took 5 bases from V and 4 from J, leaving 22 bases between them. This CDR3 has 17 amino acids. The germline V gene encodes CDR1 SEHNR and CDR2 FQNEAQ (reference sequence). This chain's CDR3 is CASSPKGAGGGADTQYF. In DNA, the CDR3 is TGTGCCAGCAGCCCCAAGGGGGCGGGAGGTGGCGCAGATACGCAGTATTTT.

The V gene is TRBV5-1, the J gene TRBJ2-3, with 11 bases aligning to TRBD2. Germline V gives CDR1 SGHRS, CDR2 YFSETQ. The CDR3 extends over 18 amino acids. V was pared by 3 bases and J by 0 bases, with 9 bases of the junction left unmatched. The CDR3 DNA is TGCGCCAGCAGCTGGACCAAGACTAGCGGGACTAGCACAGATACGCAGTATTTT. Protein product: CASSWTKTSGTSTDTQYF.